Below are 5 T cell receptor beta chains sequenced from a single sample in a study of blood T cell repertoires in COVID-19. Sequencing was performed with immunoSEQ multiplex PCR; in TCRdb, only in-frame clones are kept and a portion is missing. The sample holds about 74,000 clones; roughly four fifths are singletons and the top ten take 30% to 45%. The material sequenced was peripheral blood. These receptors all come from a man aged 65 to 85 with acute or convalescent COVID-19.

J is TRBJ2-1 and V is TRBV19; tentative D call: TRBD1 (6 bases). Trimming removed 7 bases at V and 3 bases at J, with 7 bases between. Germline loops: CDR1 LNHDA, CDR2 SQIVND (reference sequence). The CDR3 runs 12 residues. The CDR3 bases are TGTGCCAGTACCAGGGGCTACAATGAGCAGTTCTTC. Translated, it gives CASTRGYNEQFF.

This clone was seen just once. The chain joins TRBV10-3 to TRBJ1-3, with unresolved D. This CDR3 spans 16 amino acids. In germline, CDR1 is ENHRY, CDR2 SYGVKD. The V and J ends lost 0 bases and 0 bases respectively, with 9 bases between them. CDR3 residues: CAISESEIRSGNTIYF. The CDR3, as DNA: TGTGCCATCAGTGAGTCTGAGATCCGCTCTGGAAACACCATATATTTT.

This clone was seen only a few times. The CDR3 bases are TGTGCCAGCAGCATGGGTAGGGGCTACCAAGAGACCCAGTACTTC. This translates into CASSMGRGYQETQYF. The chain uses TRBV2 and TRBJ2-5; a possible D gene is TRBD1 (5 bases). The germline V gene encodes CDR1 SNHLY and CDR2 FYNNEI. CDR3 length: 15 residues. The V and J ends lost 6 bases and 0 bases respectively, with 14 bases between them. The full variable domain, its missing parts supplied by reference TRBV2 and TRBJ2-5, is EPEVTQTPSHQVTQMGQEVILRCVPISNHLYFYWYRQILGQKVEFLVSFYNNEISEKSEIFDDQFSVERPDGSNFTLKIRSTKLEDSAMYFCASSMGRGYQETQYFGPGTRLLVL.

The chain uses TRBV29-1 and TRBJ1-2, with a weak D call TRBD1 (5 bases). Germline V gene sequence: CDR1 SQVTM, CDR2 ANQGSEA. This CDR3 region has 12 residues. V was shortened by 3 bases and J by 4 bases, with 9 bases between the two germline ends. CDR3 coding DNA: TGCAGCGTTGATAGGGGAGGCTATGGCTACACCTTC. Its translation is CSVDRGGYGYTF. Together with reference TRBV29-1 and TRBJ1-2, the CDR3 gives the full variable domain: SAVISQKPSRDICQRGTSLTIQCQVDSQVTMMFWYRQQPGQSLTLIATANQGSEATYESGFVIDKFPISRPNLTFSTLTVSNMSPEDSSIYLCSVDRGGYGYTFGSGTRLTVV.

The V and J genes are TRBV6-2 or TRBV6-3 and TRBJ1-4; perhaps TRBD1 as D (6 bases). In germline, CDR1 is MNHEY, CDR2 SVGEGT. The CDR3 is made up of 15 amino acids. The ends were cut back, 5 bases at V and 5 bases at J, with 15 bases in the middle. The CDR3 loop reads CASSQRQATNEKLFF. As DNA, the CDR3 is TGTGCCAGCAGTCAACGACAGGCTACAAATGAAAAACTGTTTTTT.